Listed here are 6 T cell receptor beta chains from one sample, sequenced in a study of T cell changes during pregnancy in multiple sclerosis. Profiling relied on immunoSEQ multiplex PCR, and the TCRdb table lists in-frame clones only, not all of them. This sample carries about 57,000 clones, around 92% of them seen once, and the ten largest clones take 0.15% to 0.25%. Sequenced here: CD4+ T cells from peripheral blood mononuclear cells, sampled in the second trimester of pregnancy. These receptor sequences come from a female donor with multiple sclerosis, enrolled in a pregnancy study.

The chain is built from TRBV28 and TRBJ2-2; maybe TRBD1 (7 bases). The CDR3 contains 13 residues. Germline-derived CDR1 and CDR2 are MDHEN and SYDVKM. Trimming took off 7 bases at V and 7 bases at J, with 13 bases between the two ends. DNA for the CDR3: TGTGCCAGCACCGCAGGGGGGCGCGGGGAGCTGTTTTTT. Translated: CASTAGGRGELFF.

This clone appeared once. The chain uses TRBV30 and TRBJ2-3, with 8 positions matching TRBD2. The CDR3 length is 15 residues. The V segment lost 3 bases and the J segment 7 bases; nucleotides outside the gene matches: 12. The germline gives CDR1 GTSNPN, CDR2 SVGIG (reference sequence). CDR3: CAWRISSGRYHTQYF. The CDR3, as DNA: TGTGCCTGGAGGATCTCCAGCGGGAGATACCATACGCAGTATTTT.

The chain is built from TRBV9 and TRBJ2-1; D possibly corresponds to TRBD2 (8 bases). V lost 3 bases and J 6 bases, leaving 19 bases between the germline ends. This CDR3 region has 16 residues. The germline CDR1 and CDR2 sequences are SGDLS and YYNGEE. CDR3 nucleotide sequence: TGTGCCAGCAGCGCTAGGGGGCTAGCGGGTATCAATGAGCAGTTCTTC. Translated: CASSARGLAGINEQFF.

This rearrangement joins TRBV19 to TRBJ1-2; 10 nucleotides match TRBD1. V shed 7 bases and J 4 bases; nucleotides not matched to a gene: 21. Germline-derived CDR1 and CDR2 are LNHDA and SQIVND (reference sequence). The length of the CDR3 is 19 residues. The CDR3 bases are TGTGCCAGTACCCCTATTAGAGGGACAGGGGAGTACGGAAGCTATGGCTACACCTTC. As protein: CASTPIRGTGEYGSYGYTF. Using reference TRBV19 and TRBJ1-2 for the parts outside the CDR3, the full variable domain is DGGITQSPKYLFRKEGQNVTLSCEQNLNHDAMYWYRQDPGQGLRLIYYSQIVNDFQKGDIAEGYSVSREKKESFPLTVTSAQKNPTAFYLCASTPIRGTGEYGSYGYTFGSGTRLTVV.

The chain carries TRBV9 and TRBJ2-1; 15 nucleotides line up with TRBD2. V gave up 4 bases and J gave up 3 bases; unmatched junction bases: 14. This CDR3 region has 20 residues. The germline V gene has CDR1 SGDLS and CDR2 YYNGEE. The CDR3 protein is CASSPRIGTSGRRGYNEQFF. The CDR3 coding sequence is TGTGCCAGCAGCCCCAGGATCGGGACTAGCGGGAGGCGAGGCTACAATGAGCAGTTCTTC.

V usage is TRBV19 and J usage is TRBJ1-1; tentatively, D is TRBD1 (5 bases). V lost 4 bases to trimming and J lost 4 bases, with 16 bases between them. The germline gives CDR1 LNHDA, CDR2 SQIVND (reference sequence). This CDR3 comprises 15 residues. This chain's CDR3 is CASSTLDLDSTEAFF. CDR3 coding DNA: TGTGCCAGTAGTACCTTGGACCTTGACAGCACTGAAGCTTTCTTT.